A selection of T cell receptor beta chains follows, all from one sample in a study of long-term antiretroviral therapy in people with HIV. The data were produced by immunoSEQ multiplex PCR, yet TCRdb's version contains in-frame clones alone and is incomplete. The sample lists 16,000 or so clones; about 85% were seen once. The sample here was unsorted PBMCs, taken 0.5 years after starting antiretroviral therapy. These receptors all stem from a woman in her 40s with HIV. The CDR3 runs from the conserved cysteine through the conserved F or W. Fields, in order: V gene, D gene, clone size, J gene, CDR3 DNA, CDR3 protein. The D gene is left open where the match is weak. Some rows have no size entry. The others give once, few or many, or a class for an expanded clone.

TRBV2	TRBD1	NA	TRBJ1-1	TGTGCCAGCAGTAAAGACAGGGCCACTGAAGCTTTCTTT	CASSKDRATEAFF
TRBV6-5	NA	NA	TRBJ2-2	TGTGCCAGCAGTTACGGGGGAGTTTTGTCCGGGGAGCTGTTTTTT	CASSYGGVLSGELFF
TRBV14	TRBD2	once	TRBJ2-5	TGTGCCAGCAGCCAAGATTACCTAGCGGGAGGGAGGCGTGGAGAGACCCAGTACTTC	CASSQDYLAGGRRGETQYF
TRBV6-1	NA	NA	TRBJ2-7	TGTGCCAGCAGTGAAACTCGATGGACGGGATACGAGCAGTACTTC	CASSETRWTGYEQYF
TRBV19	NA	few	TRBJ1-2	TGTGCCAGTAGTATAGAAGACAGCTTCTATGGCTACACCTTC	CASSIEDSFYGYTF
TRBV5-6	NA	NA	TRBJ2-3	TGTGCCAGCAGCGAATCCGGGACGGAGGGCACAGATACGCAGTATTTT	CASSESGTEGTDTQYF
TRBV5-1	TRBD2	NA	TRBJ2-1	TGCGCCAGCAGCTGGACTAGCGCAAATATCAATGAGCAGTTCTTC	CASSWTSANINEQFF
TRBV25-1	TRBD1	NA	TRBJ2-1	TGTGCCAGCAGTGGCCCCGGGACAGTTTACAATGAGCAGTTCTTC	CASSGPGTVYNEQFF
TRBV27	NA	NA	TRBJ2-5	TGTGCCAGCAGTTGGGGTCCGACCCCTTGGCAAGAGACCCAGTACTTC	CASSWGPTPWQETQYF
TRBV28	NA	NA	TRBJ2-7	TGTGCCAGCCTACCTTCGGGGACGTCGAGCTACGAGCAGTACTTC	CASLPSGTSSYEQYF
TRBV7-8	NA	NA	TRBJ1-5	TGTGCCAGCAGCTTACAGGGTACGGCGAGCAATCAGCCCCAGCATTTT	CASSLQGTASNQPQHF
TRBV27	TRBD1	NA	TRBJ2-1	TGTGCCAGCAGCGGCTGGGACAGGGTTGAGCAGTTCTTC	CASSGWDRVEQFF
TRBV19	NA	NA	TRBJ1-3	TGTGCCAGTAGTGGAGACTCTGGAAACACCATATATTTT	CASSGDSGNTIYF
TRBV7-9	NA	NA	TRBJ1-1	TGTGCCAGCAGCCAAGGCACTGAAGCTTTCTTT	CASSQGTEAFF
TRBV18	NA	NA	TRBJ2-7	TGTGCCAGCTCACTGAGGGACCCCGTTTTTGAGGACGAGCAGTACTTC	CASSLRDPVFEDEQYF
TRBV9	TRBD1	NA	TRBJ2-1	TGTGCCAGCAGCGTAACCTTAAATAAGAGGACAGGGCCCGGGGCCTACAATGAGCAGTTCTTC	CASSVTLNKRTGPGAYNEQFF
TRBV7-2	TRBD2	NA	TRBJ2-1	TGTGCCAGCATCGAGTCTAGCGGGAGGGCCTCCCCCAACTACAATGAGCAGTTCTTC	CASIESSGRASPNYNEQFF
TRBV28	TRBD1	NA	TRBJ1-2	TGTGCCAGCAGTCCCCTTTACAGGGGGCGGAACTATGGCTACACCTTC	CASSPLYRGRNYGYTF
TRBV7-9	NA	NA	TRBJ2-5	TGTGCCAGCAATCCTTTGTGGGCTAGTGGACTACAAGAGACCCAGTACTTC	CASNPLWASGLQETQYF
TRBV5-1	TRBD1	NA	TRBJ2-1	TGCGCCAGCAGCTTGGGTCAGGGGGTAATAGCGTTCTTC	CASSLGQGVIAFF
TRBV6-1	TRBD1	NA	TRBJ2-7	TGTGCCAGTTCTTTGGACAGGTCCACCTACGAGCAGTACTTC	CASSLDRSTYEQYF
TRBV6-1	NA	NA	TRBJ1-2	TGTGCCAGCAGTGAAACAGGCAGGGGTTCCTGGCGTTATGGCTACACCTTC	CASSETGRGSWRYGYTF
TRBV27	TRBD1	NA	TRBJ2-1	TGTGCCAGCAGTTTGTCCGGACAGGGCCACAATGAGCAGTTCTTC	CASSLSGQGHNEQFF